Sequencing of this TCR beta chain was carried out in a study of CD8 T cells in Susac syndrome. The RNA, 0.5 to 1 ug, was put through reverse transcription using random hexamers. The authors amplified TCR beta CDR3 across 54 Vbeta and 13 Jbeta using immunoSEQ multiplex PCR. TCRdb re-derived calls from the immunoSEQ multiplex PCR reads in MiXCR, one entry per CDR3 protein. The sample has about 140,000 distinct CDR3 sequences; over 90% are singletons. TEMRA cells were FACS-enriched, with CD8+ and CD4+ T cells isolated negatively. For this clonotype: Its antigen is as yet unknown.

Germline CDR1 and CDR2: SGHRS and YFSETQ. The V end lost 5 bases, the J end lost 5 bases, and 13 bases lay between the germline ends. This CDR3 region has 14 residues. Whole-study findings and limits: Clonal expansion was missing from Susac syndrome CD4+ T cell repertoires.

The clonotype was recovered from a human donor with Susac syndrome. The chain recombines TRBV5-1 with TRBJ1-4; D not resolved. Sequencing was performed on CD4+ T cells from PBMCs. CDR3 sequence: CASRTGDPNEKLFF. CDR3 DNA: TGCGCCAGCAGGACGGGAGATCCGAATGAAAAACTGTTTTTT.